These 25 T cell receptor beta chains originate from one sample sequenced in a study of CD8 T cells in Susac syndrome. The authors reverse transcribed roughly 0.5 to 1 ug RNA with random hexamers. TCRdb independently ran MiXCR on the immunoSEQ multiplex PCR reads; one entry per CDR3 protein. The sample lists under 200,000 distinct CDR3 sequences; 90% to 95% were seen once. Sequencing input: CD4+ T cells from PBMCs. Receptor source: a human donor with Susac syndrome.

The genes are TRBV3-1 and TRBJ2-3; D gene ambiguous. Germline CDR1 reads LGHDT; CDR2 reads YNNKEL (reference sequence). Trimming removed 4 bases from V and 2 bases from J, with 13 bases in between. The CDR3 is 15 amino acids. The DNA for the CDR3 is TGTGCCAGCAGCCTAACACTCGACCCCACAGATACGCAGTATTTT. It translates to CASSLTLDPTDTQYF.

The V gene is TRBV7-8, the J gene TRBJ2-1, with 7 bases identical to TRBD2. The CDR3 runs 16 residues. Trimming at V came to 4 bases and at J to 4 bases, leaving 10 bases not matched to a gene. The germline CDR1 and CDR2 sequences are SGHVS and FQNEAQ. The CDR3 region has the DNA TGTGCCAGCAGCTCTGTCTTATGGGGGGGATACAATGAGCAGTTCTTC. It encodes CASSSVLWGGYNEQFF.

The rearrangement joins TRBV20-1 to TRBJ1-6; 7 nucleotides line up with TRBD1. The CDR3 is 15 amino acids. Germline assignment: CDR1 DFQATT and CDR2 SNEGSKA (reference sequence). Trimming at V came to 1 base and at J to 7 bases, leaving 7 bases not matched to a gene. CDR3 sequence: CSARVDSGGNSPLHF. DNA for the CDR3: TGCAGTGCTAGAGTAGATTCAGGGGGAAATTCACCCCTCCACTTT.

The gene calls are TRBV9 and TRBJ2-2; 14 bases align to TRBD2. Per germline, CDR1 SGDLS and CDR2 YYNGEE. CDR3 length equals 17 residues. V gave up 0 bases and J gave up 4 bases; unmatched junction bases: 2. The CDR3 DNA sequence: TGTGCCAGCAGCGTAGGGACTAGCGGGGGGCCCACCGGGGAGCTGTTTTTT. Translating gives CASSVGTSGGPTGELFF.

This chain links TRBV12-3 or TRBV12-4 with TRBJ2-3; 9 nucleotides match TRBD2. V lost 7 bases and J lost 6; bases outside the gene matches: 8. There are 14 residues in the CDR3. The CDR3 sequence: CASKPGLASDTQYF. The CDR3 bases are TGTGCCAGCAAACCGGGACTAGCATCTGATACGCAGTATTTT.

The rearrangement uses TRBV7-8 and TRBJ2-7; no reliable D call. Trimming shortened V by 5 bases and J by 2 bases, and 10 bases separated the two germline ends. This CDR3 is 13 amino acids long. Germline V gene data show CDR1 as SGHVS and CDR2 as FQNEAQ. The CDR3 DNA sequence: TGTGCCAGCAGCACCTACGTTCCCTACGAGCAGTACTTC. Translation: CASSTYVPYEQYF.

The J gene is TRBJ2-7, the V gene TRBV28; TRBD2 matches at 8 bases. The CDR3 runs 13 residues. The V gene's germline CDR1 is MDHEN and CDR2 SYDVKM. Trimming took 7 bases from V and 0 from J; bases not matched to a gene: 2. DNA for the CDR3: TGTGCCAGCACCGGGACTAGCTCCTACGAGCAGTACTTC. This codes for CASTGTSSYEQYF.

This clonotype appeared a single time. V usage is TRBV9 and J usage is TRBJ1-1; D not certain. Germline V gives CDR1 SGDLS, CDR2 YYNGEE. The V and J ends lost 0 bases and 5 bases respectively, with 11 bases between them. The CDR3 sequence is 14 residues long. CDR3 in amino acids: CASSVEVRGTEAFF. The CDR3 region has the DNA TGTGCCAGCAGCGTAGAGGTCCGAGGGACTGAAGCTTTCTTT.

The chain is built from TRBV18 and TRBJ1-1, with a weak D call TRBD1 (6 bases). CDR3 length: 16 residues. V lost 0 bases and J lost 1, with 12 bases in between. Germline V CDR1 and CDR2: KGHSH, LQKENI. CDR3 coding DNA: TGTGCCAGCTCACCACCGGGGGCAGGGTCGAACACTGAAGCTTTCTTT. Its translation: CASSPPGAGSNTEAFF.

This rearrangement joins TRBV7-2 to TRBJ1-2; D is perhaps TRBD1 (5 bases). V was cut by 3 bases and J by 8 bases, with 13 bases left in between. Germline-derived CDR1 and CDR2 are SGHTA and FQGNSA. The length of the CDR3 is 13 residues. DNA for the CDR3: TGTGCCAGCAGCTTGAGGCCCGAGGGGGGCTACACCTTC. Translation gives CASSLRPEGGYTF.

The chain links TRBV20-1 to TRBJ1-4, with a possible D match to TRBD1 (5 bases). CDR1 is DFQATT, CDR2 SNEGSKA, per germline (reference sequence). CDR3 size: 14 residues. V lost 4 bases and J lost 3, with 12 bases in between. CDR3 sequence: CSATWGSANEKLFF. In DNA, the CDR3 is TGCAGTGCTACTTGGGGGAGTGCTAATGAAAAACTGTTTTTT.

The chain recombines TRBV4-3 with TRBJ1-6; D gene unclear. CDR1 is LGHNA, CDR2 YSLEER, per germline. The CDR3 has 15 residues. The V end was cut by 0 bases, the J end by 8 bases, with 11 bases between. This CDR3 is CASSQENTVYSPLHF. CDR3 in DNA: TGCGCCAGCAGCCAAGAGAACACGGTATATTCACCCCTCCACTTT.

The rearrangement links TRBV20-1 to TRBJ2-1, with 8 nucleotides matching TRBD2. The J segment lost 0 bases and the V segment lost 6 bases, leaving 16 bases of the junction unmatched. CDR1 and CDR2 from the germline V gene are DFQATT and SNEGSKA (reference sequence). The CDR3 loop spans 18 amino acids. In nucleotides, the CDR3 is TGCAGTGCCCCTGGGAGCGGGGGAGCCTGGGGCTCCTACAATGAGCAGTTCTTC. It yields the protein CSAPGSGGAWGSYNEQFF.

About this clonotype: At one end, the junction sequence differs from germline, possibly due to a read error. The chain joins TRBV12-3 or TRBV12-4 to TRBJ1-4; no clear D. The CDR3 sequence is 14 residues long. In DNA form, the CDR3 reads TGTGCCAGCCGTTTAAGGGCAAAGAATGAAAAACTGTTTTTT. This gives the protein CASRLRAKNEKLFF.

This chain connects TRBV27 to TRBJ1-2; D gene unclear. The CDR3 length is 14 residues. Germline CDR1 reads MNHEY; CDR2 reads SMNVEV (reference sequence). V lost 4 bases and J 8 bases, leaving 17 bases between the germline ends. The CDR3: CASSYRLREGGYTF. CDR3 nucleotide sequence: TGTGCCAGCAGTTATCGACTCCGGGAGGGCGGCTACACCTTC.

The chain recombines TRBV6-1 with TRBJ2-7, with TRBD1 identical over 11 bases. The CDR3 runs to 16 residues. V was pared by 5 bases and J by 6 bases, with 12 bases of the junction left unmatched. From germline, CDR1 is MNHNS and CDR2 SASEGT. CDR3 region: CASSLSTGTGGSEQYF. Written as DNA, the CDR3 is TGTGCCAGCAGTCTTTCAACCGGGACAGGGGGGAGCGAGCAGTACTTC.

This chain uses TRBV4-3 with TRBJ2-3, with no clear D. The germline V and J ends were trimmed by 0 bases and 6 bases, with 13 bases remaining between them. CDR1 and CDR2 from the germline V gene are LGHNA and YSLEER. There are 15 residues in the CDR3. The CDR3 DNA is TGCGCCAGCAGCCAAGAGTTCGTGATCTCGGATACGCAGTATTTT. Protein product: CASSQEFVISDTQYF.

This clonotype showed up just once. The chain uses TRBV6-5 and TRBJ1-2, with D unclear. V lost 5 bases and J lost 2, with 15 bases in between. The germline gives CDR1 MNHEY, CDR2 SVGAGI. This CDR3 has 15 amino acids. CDR3 DNA sequence: TGTGCCAGCAGTCTTACTCGGACGGGCAACTATGGCTACACCTTC. Amino acid sequence: CASSLTRTGNYGYTF.

The chain has TRBV7-9 and TRBJ2-3; D might be TRBD2 (6 bases). The CDR3 has 12 residues. Germline V gene data show CDR1 as SEHNR and CDR2 as FQNEAQ (reference sequence). Trimming took off 6 bases at V and 9 bases at J, with 13 bases between the two ends. The CDR3 DNA reads as TGTGCCAGCAGTTTTGTCGGGAGCACGCAGTATTTT. Encoded protein: CASSFVGSTQYF.

The chain recombines TRBV9 with TRBJ2-6; a weak D match, TRBD2 (5 bases). The CDR3 contains 16 residues. Germline values: CDR1 SGDLS, CDR2 YYNGEE. Trimming removed 4 bases at V and 0 bases at J, with 11 bases between. The CDR3 coding sequence is TGTGCCAGCAGCCCCCTGGGAGTCTCTGGGGCCAACGTCCTGACTTTC. The encoded protein is CASSPLGVSGANVLTF.

This clonotype has just one count. The V and J genes are TRBV19 and TRBJ1-1, with TRBD1 as a possible D gene (5 bases). The length of the CDR3 is 12 residues. Trimming removed 2 bases from V and 11 bases from J, with 12 bases in between. Germline V CDR1 and CDR2: LNHDA, SQIVND (reference sequence). The CDR3 DNA reads as TGTGCCAGTAGTATATCTAAGGGGAGGGCTTTCTTT. This encodes CASSISKGRAFF.

The genes are TRBV11-2 and TRBJ1-2, with a possible D match to TRBD1 (5 bases). V gave up 5 bases and J gave up 0 bases, with 13 bases separating them. This CDR3 is built from 15 residues. Germline assignment: CDR1 SGHAT and CDR2 FQNNGV. The CDR3 is CASSPTWDSNYGYTF. CDR3 coding DNA: TGTGCCAGCAGCCCCACGTGGGACTCTAACTATGGCTACACCTTC.

The chain is built from TRBV20-1 and TRBJ2-7, with 7 bases lining up with TRBD1. J was trimmed by 2 bases and V by 4 bases; bases with no gene match: 2. Germline CDR1 DFQATT, CDR2 SNEGSKA (reference sequence). This CDR3 has 12 amino acids. CDR3 region: CSANQGAYEQYF. As DNA, the CDR3 is TGCAGTGCTAATCAGGGGGCCTACGAGCAGTACTTC.

The genes are TRBV11-2 and TRBJ2-1, with TRBD2 identical over 9 bases. The CDR3 loop spans 13 amino acids. Germline CDR1 and CDR2: SGHAT and FQNNGV. The ends lost 4 bases at V and 13 bases at J; junction bases unmatched: 8. The CDR3 sequence is CASSSTLAGDQFF. In nucleotides, the CDR3 is TGTGCCAGCAGCTCGACCTTAGCGGGGGACCAGTTCTTC.

This clonotype showed up just once. This rearrangement joins TRBV20-1 to TRBJ2-7; 7 bases line up with TRBD1. CDR1 is DFQATT and CDR2 is SNEGSKA in the germline V gene (reference sequence). The length of the CDR3 is 15 residues. The junction had 8 bases not matched to a gene; V was cut back by 0 bases and J by 3 bases. This chain's CDR3 is CSARDEGTAIYEQYF. DNA for the CDR3: TGCAGTGCTAGAGATGAGGGGACAGCGATCTACGAGCAGTACTTC.